This TCR beta chain is from a study of technical replicates of blood from a handful of donors. The table came from immunoSEQ multiplex PCR; TCRdb's copy has only in-frame clones and leaves some out. Found here are some 62,000 clones, 70% to 90% of them singletons; the top ten hold over 4.5%. Germline loops: CDR1 SGHTA, CDR2 FQGNSA. This CDR3 has 14 residues. V gave up 3 bases and J gave up 3 bases; unmatched junction bases: 1. For this clone: Other DNA sequences in this specimen translate into the identical CDR3.

Sequenced input: PBMCs. This clonotype was sampled from a human donor in good health. Some clones in this sample may be carry-over from other donors' samples. The V gene is TRBV7-2, the J gene TRBJ2-7, with 11 bases aligning to TRBD2. CDR3: CASSFTSGGYEQYF. The DNA for the CDR3 is TGTGCCAGCAGCTTTACTAGCGGGGGCTACGAGCAGTACTTC.